The present entry profiles one T cell receptor (beta chain) with its context. The CDR3 has 16 amino acids. Between the trimmed V and J ends, which lost 4 bases and 7 bases, there was a span of 23 bases. Germline CDR1 reads SGHKS; CDR2 reads YYEKEE (reference sequence). The data belong to a study of control samples from healthy donors and cancer patients. The data were produced by immunoSEQ multiplex PCR, yet TCRdb's version contains in-frame clones alone and is incomplete. This table has around 130,000 clones, 85% to 95% appearing once. The material sequenced was PBMCs. The sequence was obtained from a man in his fifties or sixties with head and neck cancer. This rearrangement joins TRBV5-5 to TRBJ1-2; D might be TRBD1 (6 bases). CDR3 bases: TGTGCCAGCAGCGGAGTGCCCTCCCCGGGGGCCGGTGGCTACACCTTC. Protein product: CASSGVPSPGAGGYTF.